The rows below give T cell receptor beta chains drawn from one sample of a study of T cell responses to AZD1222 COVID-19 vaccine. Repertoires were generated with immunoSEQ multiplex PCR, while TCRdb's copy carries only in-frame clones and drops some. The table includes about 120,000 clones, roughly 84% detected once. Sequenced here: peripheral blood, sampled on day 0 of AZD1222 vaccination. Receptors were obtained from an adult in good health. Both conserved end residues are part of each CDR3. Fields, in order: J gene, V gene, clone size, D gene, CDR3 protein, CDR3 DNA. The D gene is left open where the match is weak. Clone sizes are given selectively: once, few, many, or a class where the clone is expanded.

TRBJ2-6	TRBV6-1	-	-	CASSDQGNSGANVLTF	TGTGCCAGCAGTGACCAGGGCAACTCTGGGGCCAACGTCCTGACTTTC
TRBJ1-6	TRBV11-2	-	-	CASSLVIQQGNSPLHF	TGTGCCAGCAGCTTAGTAATTCAACAGGGCAACTCACCCCTCCACTTT
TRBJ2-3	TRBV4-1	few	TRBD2	CASQRGTSVDTQYF	TGCGCCAGCCAACGCGGGACTAGCGTAGATACGCAGTATTTT
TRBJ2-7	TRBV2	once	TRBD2	CASRPTSGTSNEQYF	TGTGCCAGCAGGCCGACTAGCGGGACAAGCAACGAGCAGTACTTC
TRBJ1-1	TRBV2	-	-	CASMKQMNTEAFF	TGTGCCAGCATGAAGCAGATGAACACTGAAGCTTTCTTT
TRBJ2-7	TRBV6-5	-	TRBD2	CASSRTSGAYEQYF	TGTGCCAGCAGCCGGACTAGCGGGGCCTACGAGCAGTACTTC
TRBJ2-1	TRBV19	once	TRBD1	CASSIDLRGAGQGQFF	TGTGCCAGTAGTATAGATTTAAGAGGTGCGGGACAGGGGCAGTTCTTC
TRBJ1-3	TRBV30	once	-	CACDHPPNTIYF	TGTGCCTGCGACCATCCCCCGAACACCATATATTTT
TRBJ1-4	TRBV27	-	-	CASSLGGLGSEKLFF	TGTGCCAGCAGTTTAGGGGGGCTAGGGTCGGAAAAACTGTTTTTT
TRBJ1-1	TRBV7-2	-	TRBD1	CASSLEVSGQVAFF	TGTGCCAGCAGCTTAGAGGTGTCCGGACAGGTGGCTTTCTTT
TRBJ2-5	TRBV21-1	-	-	CASSKVRKTQYF	TGTGCCAGCAGCAAAGTTCGGAAGACCCAGTACTTC
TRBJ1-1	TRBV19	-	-	CASSIVNTKKAFF	TGTGCCAGTAGTATAGTTAACACGAAAAAAGCTTTCTTT
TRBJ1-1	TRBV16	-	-	CASSQLGGEAFF	TGTGCCAGCAGCCAACTAGGGGGAGAAGCTTTCTTT
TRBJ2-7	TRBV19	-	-	CASSVSGTETYEQYF	TGTGCCAGTAGTGTCTCCGGGACTGAGACCTACGAGCAGTACTTC
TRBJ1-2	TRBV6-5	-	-	CASSYSRGVYGYTF	TGTGCCAGCAGTTACTCGAGGGGGGTCTATGGCTACACCTTC
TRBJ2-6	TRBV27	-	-	CASSPYEPGANVLTF	TGTGCCAGCAGTCCCTATGAACCTGGGGCCAACGTCCTGACTTTC
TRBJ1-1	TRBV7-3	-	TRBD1	CASSTGTGNTEAFF	TGTGCCAGCAGCACGGGGACAGGGAACACTGAAGCTTTCTTT
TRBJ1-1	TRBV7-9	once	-	CASSLAGSGTEAFF	TGTGCCAGCAGCTTAGCCGGGAGCGGTACTGAAGCTTTCTTT
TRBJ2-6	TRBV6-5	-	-	CASSPGRNGANVLTF	TGTGCCAGCAGTCCCGGGCGCAACGGGGCCAACGTCCTGACTTTC
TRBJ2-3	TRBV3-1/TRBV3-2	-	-	CASSQRPHEADTQYF	TGTGCCAGCAGCCAGAGACCCCACGAGGCAGATACGCAGTATTTT
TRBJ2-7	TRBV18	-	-	CASSNNPGDYEQYF	TGTGCCAGCTCCAACAACCCCGGGGACTACGAGCAGTACTTC
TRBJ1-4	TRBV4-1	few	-	CASSQGLGTNEKLFF	TGCGCCAGCAGCCAAGGGCTGGGGACTAATGAAAAACTGTTTTTT
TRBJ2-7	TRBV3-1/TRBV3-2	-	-	CASSPLTGLGQYF	TGTGCCAGCAGCCCGCTGACTGGTCTAGGGCAGTACTTC
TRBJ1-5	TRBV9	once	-	CASSVGGGQPQHF	TGTGCCAGCAGCGTCGGGGGGGGTCAGCCCCAGCATTTT
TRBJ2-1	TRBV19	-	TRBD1	CASSMRDREYNEQFF	TGTGCCAGTAGTATGAGGGACAGGGAATACAATGAGCAGTTCTTC
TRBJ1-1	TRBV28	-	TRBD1	CASTDPMTGKVEAFF	TGTGCCAGCACAGACCCCATGACAGGGAAGGTTGAAGCTTTCTTT
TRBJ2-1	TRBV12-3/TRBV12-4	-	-	CASSSSGYNEQFF	TGTGCCAGCAGTTCCTCAGGGTACAATGAGCAGTTCTTC
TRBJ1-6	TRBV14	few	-	CASSPLWGLLTGSYNSPLHF	TGTGCCAGCAGTCCCCTCTGGGGGCTACTCACAGGCTCCTATAATTCACCCCTCCACTTT
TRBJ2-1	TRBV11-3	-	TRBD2	CASSLRGVNEQFF	TGTGCCAGCAGCTTACGGGGGGTGAATGAGCAGTTCTTC